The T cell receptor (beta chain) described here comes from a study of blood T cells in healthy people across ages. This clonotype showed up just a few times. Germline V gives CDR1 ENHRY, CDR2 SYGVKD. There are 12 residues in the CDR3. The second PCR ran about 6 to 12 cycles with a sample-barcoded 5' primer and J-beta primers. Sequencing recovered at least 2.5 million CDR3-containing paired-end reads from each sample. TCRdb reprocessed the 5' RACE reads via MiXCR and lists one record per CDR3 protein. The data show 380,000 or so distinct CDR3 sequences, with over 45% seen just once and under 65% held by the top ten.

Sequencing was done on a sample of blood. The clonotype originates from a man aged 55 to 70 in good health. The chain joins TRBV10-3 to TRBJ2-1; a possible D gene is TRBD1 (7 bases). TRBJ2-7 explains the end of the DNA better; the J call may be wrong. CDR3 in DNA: TGTGCCATCATGGGGGGACAGTACGAGCAGTACTTC. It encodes CAIMGGQYEQYF.